The next 17 T cell receptor beta chains were all read from a single sample in a study of high-grade serous ovarian cancer treatment subgroups. Tumor samples were obtained before definitive surgery or chemotherapy. TCRdb's table, derived via immunoSEQ multiplex PCR, lists solely in-frame clones and lacks some. The data hold thousands of clones, with 55% to 75% observed a single time. Sequencing was performed on tumor tissue. These receptors were collected from a human donor with high-grade serous ovarian cancer.

The chain has TRBV6-1 and TRBJ2-5, with D uncertain. Between the trimmed V and J ends, which lost 2 bases and 2 bases, there was a span of 9 bases. CDR1 is MNHNS, CDR2 SASEGT, per germline. The CDR3 is 14 residues long. The DNA of the CDR3 is TGTGCCAGCAGTGAACTCATGATTCAAGAGACCCAGTACTTC. It encodes CASSELMIQETQYF.

This clone is a singleton in its sample. The chain uses TRBV18 and TRBJ2-3, with 7 bases fitting TRBD1. The CDR3 sequence is 13 residues long. From germline, CDR1 is KGHSH and CDR2 LQKENI. V trimming: 5 bases; J trimming: 4 bases; junction bases outside the gene matches: 3. The CDR3 region has the DNA TGTGCCAGCTCAAGGGACAGCGCAGATACGCAGTATTTT. Protein sequence: CASSRDSADTQYF.

V gene TRBV20-1 combines with J gene TRBJ2-3; D is unclear. The CDR3 loop spans 11 amino acids. Germline CDR1 reads DFQATT; CDR2 reads SNEGSKA (reference sequence). Deletions cut 6 bases from V and 5 bases from J, with 9 bases between. This chain's CDR3 is CSAPLVDTQYF. In DNA form, the CDR3 reads TGCAGTGCACCCCTTGTAGATACGCAGTATTTT.

Notes on this clone: Mismatch with germline at one junction end may stem from a read error. The CDR3 is CASSLGGALEF. The CDR3 coding sequence is TGTGCCAGCAGTTTGGGAGGGGCGCTGGAGTTC. The chain combines TRBV27 with TRBJ2-7; 7 bases match TRBD2. CDR3 length equals 11 residues. CDR1 is MNHEY and CDR2 is SMNVEV in the germline V gene (reference sequence).

The rearrangement joins TRBV6-5 to TRBJ1-2; 11 nucleotides align to TRBD1. The CDR3 consists of 15 residues. Trimming at V came to 2 bases and at J to 8 bases, leaving 7 bases not matched to a gene. Germline V gene data show CDR1 as MNHEY and CDR2 as SVGAGI. CDR3 protein: CASSYTDRGRKGYTF. CDR3 DNA sequence: TGTGCCAGCAGTTACACGGACAGGGGGCGAAAGGGCTACACCTTC.

The chain is built from TRBV28 and TRBJ2-2; 12 bases fit TRBD2. The CDR3 loop spans 16 amino acids. The J segment lost 6 bases and the V segment lost 5 bases, leaving 7 bases of the junction unmatched. CDR1 and CDR2 (germline): MDHEN, SYDVKM. The CDR3 coding sequence is TGTGCCAGCAGTCATCTGACTAGCGGGAGATCCGGGGAGCTGTTTTTT. Translation: CASSHLTSGRSGELFF.

A few counts support this clone. The chain recombines TRBV2 with TRBJ2-7; the D gene is possibly TRBD1 (5 bases). Germline V gene sequence: CDR1 SNHLY, CDR2 FYNNEI. Trimming took off 8 bases at V and 5 bases at J, with 22 bases between the two ends. This CDR3 has 15 amino acids. The CDR3 loop is CASGVVPGPRDEQYF. In DNA, the CDR3 is TGTGCCAGCGGAGTGGTCCCAGGGCCCAGGGACGAGCAGTACTTC.

The rearrangement uses TRBV18 and TRBJ2-7; the D gene is possibly TRBD2 (7 bases). The V end lost 0 bases, the J end lost 4 bases, and 13 bases lay between the germline ends. There are 15 residues in the CDR3. The germline V gene encodes CDR1 KGHSH and CDR2 LQKENI. CDR3 nucleotide sequence: TGTGCCAGCTCACCACCGGGGGCGGGGGCTTACGAGCAGTACTTC. It codes for CASSPPGAGAYEQYF.

This sequence joins TRBV4-1 and TRBJ1-4; D might be TRBD1 (5 bases). Trimming left V 6 bases short and J 5 bases short, with 16 bases between. Germline values: CDR1 MGHRA, CDR2 YSYEKL. The CDR3 runs to 15 residues. CDR3: CASRSGSRENEKLFF. CDR3 DNA: TGCGCCAGCAGGAGCGGGTCCAGGGAGAATGAAAAACTGTTTTTT.

This clone is medium-sized (0.01 to 0.1%) by share. The chain links TRBV10-3 to TRBJ1-1; TRBD1 might be the D (5 bases). CDR1 and CDR2 from the germline V gene are ENHRY and SYGVKD. This CDR3 spans 15 amino acids. V was trimmed by 0 bases and J by 3 bases, leaving 11 bases between them. The CDR3 region is CAISESSGLDTEAFF. Here the CDR3 DNA reads TGTGCCATCAGTGAGTCATCGGGGCTGGACACTGAAGCTTTCTTT.

The CDR3 nucleotides are TGTGCCAGCAGTGGAAGAGGTGAGCAGTTCTTC. Translated: CASSGRGEQFF. V is TRBV25-1 and J is TRBJ2-1; D gene unclear. The CDR3 has 11 residues. V lost 4 bases, J lost 9 bases, and 7 bases lay in between. Germline lookup yields CDR1 MGHDK and CDR2 SYGVNS.

This clone was found a few times. The CDR3 spells CASSKEVQALFQETQYF. The CDR3 DNA sequence: TGTGCCAGTAGTAAAGAGGTCCAGGCCCTCTTCCAAGAGACCCAGTACTTC. V gene TRBV19 combines with J gene TRBJ2-5, with D unclear. Germline V CDR1 and CDR2: LNHDA, SQIVND (reference sequence). This CDR3 is built from 17 residues. V shed 4 bases and J shed 1 base, with 19 bases lying between them. The whole variable domain, remainder taken from reference TRBV19 and TRBJ2-5, is DGGITQSPKYLFRKEGQNVTLSCEQNLNHDAMYWYRQDPGQGLRLIYYSQIVNDFQKGDIAEGYSVSREKKESFPLTVTSAQKNPTAFYLCASSKEVQALFQETQYFGPGTRLLVL.

The chain joins TRBV7-2 to TRBJ2-3; 12 bases map to TRBD2. CDR1 and CDR2 from the germline V gene are SGHTA and FQGNSA. CDR3 size: 15 residues. Losses at the gene ends were 4 bases for V and 4 bases for J; bases not matched to a gene: 3. The CDR3 bases are TGTGCCAGCAGCTGGACTAGCGGGAATGCAGATACGCAGTATTTT. It encodes CASSWTSGNADTQYF.

The genes are TRBV25-1 and TRBJ2-5; the match to TRBD1 covers 8 bases. The DNA end favors TRBJ2-7, so the J call may be wrong. Per the germline V gene, CDR1 is MGHDK and CDR2 is SYGVNS. The length of the CDR3 is 14 residues. The CDR3 coding sequence is TGTGCCAGCAGTGGTGGACAGGGTAATTCCGAGCAGTACTTC. Residues: CASSGGQGNSEQYF.

This chain uses TRBV5-4 with TRBJ2-5, with D perhaps matching TRBD1 (6 bases). Per the germline V gene, CDR1 is SGHNT and CDR2 is YYREEE (reference sequence). The CDR3 sequence is 14 residues long. Trimming took 4 bases from V and 11 from J, leaving 21 bases between them. The CDR3 loop reads CASSADYSSGEQYF. The DNA of the CDR3 is TGTGCCAGCAGCGCCGACTACAGCTCAGGGGAGCAGTACTTC. Full variable domain (missing parts from reference TRBV5-4 and TRBJ2-5): ETGVTQSPTHLIKTRGQQVTLRCSSQSGHNTVSWYQQALGQGPQFIFQYYREEENGRGNFPPRFSGLQFPNYSSELNVNALELDDSALYLCASSADYSSGEQYFGPGTRLLVL.

This chain links TRBV7-2 with TRBJ2-5; 10 bases map to TRBD1. The J call may be wrong; the DNA end is better matched by TRBJ2-7. The V gene's germline CDR1 is SGHTA and CDR2 FQGNSA. CDR3 length: 15 residues. DNA of the CDR3: TGTGCCAGCAGCTTCCGGACAGGGGGGATCTACGAGCAGTACTTC. Translation gives CASSFRTGGIYEQYF.

The rearrangement links TRBV14 to TRBJ1-3; TRBD1 aligns across 8 bases. The germline V gene encodes CDR1 SGHDN and CDR2 FVKESK. The CDR3 spans 20 residues. The J segment lost 5 bases and the V segment lost 0 bases, leaving 18 bases of the junction unmatched. The CDR3 spells CASSQDGGFGTGGRRNTIYF. The DNA for the CDR3 is TGTGCCAGCAGCCAAGATGGTGGCTTCGGCACAGGGGGACGAAGAAACACCATATATTTT.